This T cell receptor (beta chain) was sequenced in a study of blood T cell repertoires in COVID-19. Profiled with immunoSEQ multiplex PCR; TCRdb holds only in-frame clones, not every one. The table lists 150,000 to 200,000 clones, 85% to 95% of them singletons. The sequenced material came from peripheral blood. The sequence came from a woman aged 55-70 years with COVID-19, enrolled during active disease.

The CDR3 sequence is CASSQAIDISNYGYTF. Written as DNA, the CDR3 is TGTGCCAGCAGCCAGGCAATAGACATCTCTAACTATGGCTACACCTTC. The chain combines TRBV4-2 with TRBJ1-2, with D uncertain. V lost 3 bases and J 0 bases, leaving 14 bases between the germline ends. The CDR3 runs 16 residues. In germline, CDR1 is LGHNA, CDR2 YNFKEQ.